One sample yielded the 24 T cell receptor beta chains listed below, sequenced in a study of vaccination effects on CD4 cells after COVID-19. Data came from immunoSEQ multiplex PCR; TCRdb stores just in-frame clones and leaves some out. This sample has 20,000 to 30,000 clones; roughly 72% occur once, and the top ten carry around 19%. Antigens of these TCRs are unknown. Antigen-specific CD4+ T cells were expanded (with viral peptide pools) by the ViraFEST assay ahead of sequencing. Following culture for under 12 days, CD4+ T cells were isolated. Infection with SARS-CoV-2 occurred in the person between March and December 2020, and PCR confirmed it. The input for sequencing was CD4+ T cells from PBMCs cultured with SARS-CoV-2 spike peptides, taken before COVID-19 vaccination. These receptors were collected from a human donor who had a prior SARS-CoV-2 infection.

The chain combines TRBV4-2 with TRBJ2-5; D is unresolved. Trimming shortened V by 3 bases and J by 5 bases, and 10 bases separated the two germline ends. This CDR3 is built from 13 residues. Germline CDR1 reads LGHNA; CDR2 reads YNFKEQ. The CDR3 region is CASSQVVGETQYF. CDR3 nucleotides: TGTGCCAGCAGCCAGGTGGTCGGGGAGACCCAGTACTTC.

This clone was seen just once. V gene TRBV7-2 combines with J gene TRBJ2-3, with D perhaps matching TRBD2 (5 bases). The ends were cut back, 5 bases at V and 4 bases at J, with 13 bases in the middle. CDR3 length: 14 amino acids. CDR1 is SGHTA, CDR2 FQGNSA, per germline. CDR3 in DNA: TGTGCCAGCAGCCGGGAACAGTACGCAGATACGCAGTATTTT. Protein sequence: CASSREQYADTQYF.

This sequence joins TRBV10-3 and TRBJ1-1, with 10 bases matching TRBD1. In germline, CDR1 is ENHRY, CDR2 SYGVKD. Trimming at V came to 6 bases and at J to 4 bases, leaving 5 bases not matched to a gene. This CDR3 spans 14 amino acids. The CDR3 DNA sequence: TGTGCCATCAGCCGAGACAGGGGGCCCACTGAAGCTTTCTTT. This translates into CAISRDRGPTEAFF.

This clone was counted between two and nine times. V is TRBV5-4 and J is TRBJ2-3, with D uncertain. V dropped 3 bases and J dropped 0 bases, with 8 bases sitting between them. This CDR3 region has 14 residues. Germline assignment: CDR1 SGHNT and CDR2 YYREEE (reference sequence). CDR3 bases: TGTGCCAGCAGCTCCCCACACAGCACAGATACGCAGTATTTT. Its translation is CASSSPHSTDTQYF.

This clone was detected only a few times. This chain joins TRBV5-4 and TRBJ1-5, with D unresolved. Trimming cost V 4 bases and J 4 bases, with 9 bases left between them. Germline CDR1 is SGHNT and CDR2 is YYREEE (reference sequence). CDR3 length: 13 amino acids. This CDR3 is CASSPEPNQPQHF. CDR3 DNA sequence: TGTGCCAGCAGCCCCGAACCTAATCAGCCCCAGCATTTT.

V and J are TRBV30 and TRBJ1-1; possible D gene TRBD1, 6 bases. This CDR3 is 13 amino acids long. Germline V lookup: CDR1 GTSNPN, CDR2 SVGIG (reference sequence). Trimming cost V 2 bases and J 4 bases, with 11 bases left between them. The CDR3 sequence is CAWSWIRGTEAFF. CDR3 DNA: TGTGCCTGGAGTTGGATCAGGGGCACTGAAGCTTTCTTT.

This clone has just a few counts. This chain uses TRBV7-3 with TRBJ2-5, with no clear D. From germline, CDR1 is SGHTA and CDR2 FQGTGA. CDR3 length: 13 amino acids. V lost 2 bases to trimming and J lost 8 bases, with 12 bases between them. CDR3 nucleotide sequence: TGTGCCAGCAGCTTACGTCCGGGCCCCACCCAGTACTTC. As protein: CASSLRPGPTQYF. The variable domain in full, with the rest retrieved from reference TRBV7-3 and TRBJ2-5, is GAGVSQTPSNKVTEKGKYVELRCDPISGHTALYWYRQSLGQGPEFLIYFQGTGAADDSGLPNDRFFAVRPEGSVSTLKIQRTERGDSAVYLCASSLRPGPTQYFGPGTRLLVL.

The rearrangement links TRBV28 to TRBJ1-6, with 8 bases lining up with TRBD1. The CDR3 totals 14 residues. V lost 8 bases and J lost 7; bases outside the gene matches: 7. Germline CDR1 reads MDHEN; CDR2 reads SYDVKM. CDR3 residues: CASLVGQENSPLHF. CDR3 nucleotides: TGTGCCAGCCTAGTGGGACAGGAGAATTCACCCCTCCACTTT.

The V gene is TRBV5-1, the J gene TRBJ2-5; D could derive from TRBD1 or TRBD2 (7 bases each). The CDR3 extends over 14 amino acids. Trimming removed 6 bases from V and 5 bases from J, with 17 bases in between. Germline V gene sequence: CDR1 SGHRS, CDR2 YFSETQ. The CDR3 region is CASTQGGLGETQYF. DNA for the CDR3: TGCGCCAGCACCCAGGGGGGGCTAGGGGAGACCCAGTACTTC.

In this sample, this clone turned up a few times. The rearrangement uses TRBV2 and TRBJ1-1, with TRBD1 identical over 7 bases. CDR3 size: 13 residues. J gave up 5 bases and V 6 bases, and 6 bases lay outside the gene matches. Germline values: CDR1 SNHLY, CDR2 FYNNEI. This chain's CDR3 is CASRVQGLTEAFF. In DNA form, the CDR3 reads TGTGCCAGCAGAGTACAGGGGTTAACTGAAGCTTTCTTT.

The chain recombines TRBV11-2 with TRBJ1-1, with D possibly TRBD1 on 5 matching bases. In germline, CDR1 is SGHAT, CDR2 FQNNGV. V lost 3 bases and J 1 base, leaving 12 bases between the germline ends. The CDR3 runs 15 residues. The CDR3 DNA sequence: TGTGCCAGCAGCTTGTTCGGGGGGACGAACACTGAAGCTTTCTTT. Residues: CASSLFGGTNTEAFF.

The chain is built from TRBV3-1 (or the pseudogene TRBV3-2) and TRBJ2-1, with 7 bases fitting TRBD1. This CDR3 has 15 residues. The ends lost 4 bases at V and 0 bases at J; junction bases unmatched: 3. In germline, CDR1 is LGHDT, CDR2 YNNKEL (reference sequence). CDR3 sequence (DNA): TGTGCCAGCAGCCCCTGGGACAGCTCCTACAATGAGCAGTTCTTC. Residues: CASSPWDSSYNEQFF.

The J gene is TRBJ2-3, the V gene TRBV24-1; 8 bases align to TRBD1. Losses at the gene ends were 3 bases for V and 7 bases for J; bases not matched to a gene: 8. CDR3 length: 15 amino acids. Germline lookup yields CDR1 KGHDR and CDR2 SFDVKD. CDR3 sequence (DNA): TGTGCCACCAGTGATCCGGACAGGGCTGAATATACGCAGTATTTT. This sequence encodes CATSDPDRAEYTQYF.

The rearrangement uses TRBV6-6 and TRBJ1-4; 8 bases are a match to TRBD1. V was clipped by 4 bases and J by 11 bases; unmatched bases: 6. The CDR3 consists of 13 residues. In germline, CDR1 is MNHNY, CDR2 SVGAGI (reference sequence). CDR3 sequence (DNA): TGTGCCAGCAGTTTCACCGGGACAGGTAAACTGTTTTTT. This sequence encodes CASSFTGTGKLFF.

The chain has TRBV6-2 or TRBV6-3 and TRBJ2-5, with 7 positions matching TRBD1. Germline CDR1 MNHEY, CDR2 SVGEGT. The CDR3 consists of 15 residues. With 2 bases clipped from V and 1 base from J, the junction kept 4 bases outside the gene matches. The CDR3 DNA follows: TGTGCCAGCAGTTACCAGGACAGGTCCCAAGAGACCCAGTACTTC. This encodes CASSYQDRSQETQYF.

This rearrangement joins TRBV4-3 to TRBJ2-1; 11 positions agree with TRBD2. The CDR3 length is 17 residues. V lost 4 bases to trimming and J lost 6 bases; unmatched junction nucleotides: 11. The germline CDR1 and CDR2 sequences are LGHNA and YSLEER. As DNA, the CDR3 is TGCGCCAGCAGCCCGTACAAAAATAGCGGGAGGGGCAATGAGCAGTTCTTC. This gives the protein CASSPYKNSGRGNEQFF.

V is TRBV2 and J is TRBJ2-5; D assignment may be TRBD1 or TRBD2 (5 bases each). Trimming left V 4 bases short and J 1 base short, with 10 bases between. Germline V gene sequence: CDR1 SNHLY, CDR2 FYNNEI. This CDR3 has 14 amino acids. CDR3 in amino acids: CASSVLGVQETQYF. The CDR3 DNA reads TGTGCCAGCAGTGTTTTGGGGGTCCAAGAGACCCAGTACTTC.

This clone was counted between two and nine times. The chain uses TRBV2 and TRBJ2-2, with D perhaps TRBD2 (5 bases). This CDR3 has 14 amino acids. Germline values: CDR1 SNHLY, CDR2 FYNNEI. V lost 3 bases, J lost 6 bases, and 11 bases lay in between. The CDR3, as DNA: TGTGCCAGCAGTGAGCTAGGGAGCGCCGGGGAGCTGTTTTTT. Translated, it gives CASSELGSAGELFF.

The chain employs TRBV11-2 and TRBJ1-6, with D possibly being TRBD1 (5 bases). This CDR3 spans 14 amino acids. Deletions cut 3 bases from V and 7 bases from J, with 10 bases between. Germline CDR1 reads SGHAT; CDR2 reads FQNNGV. The CDR3 region has the DNA TGTGCCAGCAGCTTCGACCGGGGGAATTCACCCCTCCACTTT. It is translated as CASSFDRGNSPLHF.

The genes are TRBV7-8 and TRBJ1-4; 9 positions agree with TRBD1. The germline V gene has CDR1 SGHVS and CDR2 FQNEAQ. The CDR3 is 16 residues long. V trimming: 5 bases; J trimming: 7 bases; junction bases outside the gene matches: 11. CDR3 in DNA: TGTGCCAGCAGCACGAGAGTACAGGGGGCGGGTGAAAAACTGTTTTTT. It codes for CASSTRVQGAGEKLFF.

The V gene is TRBV6-5, the J gene TRBJ2-7; D is uncertain. Germline V gene lookup returns CDR1 MNHEY and CDR2 SVGAGI. The CDR3 runs 13 residues. V lost 7 bases and J 1 base, leaving 11 bases between the germline ends. CDR3 residues: CASTLHYSYEQYF. The CDR3 coding sequence is TGTGCCAGCACCCTACACTATTCCTACGAGCAGTACTTC.

V is TRBV6-5 and J is TRBJ1-2; D is undetermined. Germline CDR1 is MNHEY and CDR2 is SVGAGI. The CDR3 contains 13 residues. V was clipped by 6 bases and J by 4 bases, with 12 bases between them. CDR3 nucleotide sequence: TGTGCCAGCAGCAGAGGGCCCCCCTATGGCTACACCTTC. Protein sequence: CASSRGPPYGYTF.

This clone has just a few counts. The CDR3 sequence: CASSPTSRYEQYF. The CDR3 nucleotides are TGTGCCAGCAGTCCTACTAGCAGGTACGAGCAGTACTTC. The V gene is TRBV5-6, the J gene TRBJ2-7; D may be TRBD2 (6 bases). Germline V gene sequence: CDR1 SGHDT, CDR2 YYEEEE. This CDR3 is built from 13 residues. V was clipped by 5 bases and J by 4 bases, with 13 bases between them.

The J gene is TRBJ2-7, the V gene TRBV4-1, with unresolved D. This CDR3 spans 17 amino acids. The V gene lost 0 bases and the J gene lost 5 bases, with 20 bases spanning the gap. The germline gives CDR1 MGHRA, CDR2 YSYEKL. CDR3 sequence (DNA): TGCGCCAGCAGCCAAGATTTTGGGCTCGGAGCAATTAACGAGCAGTACTTC. Protein: CASSQDFGLGAINEQYF.